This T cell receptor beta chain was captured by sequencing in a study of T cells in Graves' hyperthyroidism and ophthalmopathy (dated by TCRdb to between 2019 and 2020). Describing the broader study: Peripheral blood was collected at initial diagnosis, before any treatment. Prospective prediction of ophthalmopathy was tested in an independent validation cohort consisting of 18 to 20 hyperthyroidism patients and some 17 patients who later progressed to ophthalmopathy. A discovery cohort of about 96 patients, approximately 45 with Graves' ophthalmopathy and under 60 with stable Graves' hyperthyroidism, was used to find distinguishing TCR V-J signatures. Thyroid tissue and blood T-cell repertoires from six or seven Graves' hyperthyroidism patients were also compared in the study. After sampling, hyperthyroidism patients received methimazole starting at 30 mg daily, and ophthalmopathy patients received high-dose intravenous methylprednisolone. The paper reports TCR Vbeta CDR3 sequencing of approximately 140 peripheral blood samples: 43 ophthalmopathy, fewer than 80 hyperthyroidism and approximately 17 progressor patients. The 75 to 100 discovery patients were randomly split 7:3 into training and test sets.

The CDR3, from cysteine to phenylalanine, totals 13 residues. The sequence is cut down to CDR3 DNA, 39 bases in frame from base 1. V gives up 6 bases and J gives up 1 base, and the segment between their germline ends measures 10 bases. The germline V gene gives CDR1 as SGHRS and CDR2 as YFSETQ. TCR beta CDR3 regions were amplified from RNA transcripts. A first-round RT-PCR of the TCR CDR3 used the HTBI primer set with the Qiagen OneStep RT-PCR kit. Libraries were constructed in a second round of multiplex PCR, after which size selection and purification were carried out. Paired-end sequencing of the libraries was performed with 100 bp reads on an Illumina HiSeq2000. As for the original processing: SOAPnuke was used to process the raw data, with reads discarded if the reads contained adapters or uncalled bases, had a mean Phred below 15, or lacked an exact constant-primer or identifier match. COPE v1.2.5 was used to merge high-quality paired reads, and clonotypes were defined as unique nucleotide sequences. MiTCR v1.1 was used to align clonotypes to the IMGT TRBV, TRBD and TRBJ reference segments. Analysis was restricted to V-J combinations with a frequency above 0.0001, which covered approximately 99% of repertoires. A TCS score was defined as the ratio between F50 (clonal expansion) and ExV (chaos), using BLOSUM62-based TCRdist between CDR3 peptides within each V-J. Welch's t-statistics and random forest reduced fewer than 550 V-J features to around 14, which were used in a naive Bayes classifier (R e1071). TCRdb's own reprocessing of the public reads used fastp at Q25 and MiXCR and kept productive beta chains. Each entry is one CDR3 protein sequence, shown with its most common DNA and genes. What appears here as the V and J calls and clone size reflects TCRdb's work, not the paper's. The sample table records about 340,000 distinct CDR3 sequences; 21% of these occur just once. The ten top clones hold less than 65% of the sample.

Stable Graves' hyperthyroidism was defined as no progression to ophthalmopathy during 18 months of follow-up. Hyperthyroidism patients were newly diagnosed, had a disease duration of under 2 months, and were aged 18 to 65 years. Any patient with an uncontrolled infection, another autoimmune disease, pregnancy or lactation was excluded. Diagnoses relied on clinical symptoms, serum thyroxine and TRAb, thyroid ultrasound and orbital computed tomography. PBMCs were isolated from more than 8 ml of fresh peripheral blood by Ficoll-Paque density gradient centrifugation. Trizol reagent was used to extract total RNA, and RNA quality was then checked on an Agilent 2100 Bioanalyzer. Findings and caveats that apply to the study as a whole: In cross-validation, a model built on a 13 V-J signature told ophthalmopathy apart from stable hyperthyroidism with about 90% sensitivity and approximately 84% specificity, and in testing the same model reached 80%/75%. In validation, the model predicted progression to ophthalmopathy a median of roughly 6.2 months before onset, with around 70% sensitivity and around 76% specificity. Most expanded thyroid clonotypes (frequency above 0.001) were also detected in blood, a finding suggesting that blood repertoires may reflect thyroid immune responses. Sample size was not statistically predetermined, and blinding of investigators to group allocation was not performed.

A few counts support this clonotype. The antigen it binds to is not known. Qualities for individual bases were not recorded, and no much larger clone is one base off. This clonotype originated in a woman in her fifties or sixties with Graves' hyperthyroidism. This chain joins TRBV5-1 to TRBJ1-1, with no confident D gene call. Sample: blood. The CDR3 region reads CASNVDTNTEAFF. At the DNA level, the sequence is TGCGCCAGCAACGTAGACACGAACACTGAAGCTTTCTTT.